Below, 18 T cell receptor beta chains from the same sample are listed, as sequenced in a study of T-cell reconstitution after alpha-beta-depleted transplantation in children. For TCRbeta, the library was prepared with unique molecular identifiers. A single record per CDR3 protein comes from TCRdb applying MiXCR to the PCR reads. The sample holds 500,000 to 750,000 distinct CDR3 sequences, over 25% seen once. The material was PBMCs, obtained before TCRalphabeta/CD19-depleted stem cell transplant. The origin of the receptors is a boy younger than two with Wiskott-Aldrich syndrome, due to receive a stem cell transplant.

The chain combines TRBV29-1 with TRBJ2-7, with 9 bases matching TRBD2. Trimming took 4 bases from V and 5 from J; bases not matched to a gene: 9. Germline V gives CDR1 SQVTM, CDR2 ANQGSEA. The CDR3 contains 14 residues. CDR3 in amino acids: CSVVSVAGDDEQYF. The CDR3 nucleotides read TGCAGCGTTGTATCGGTAGCGGGAGACGACGAGCAGTACTTC.

The chain couples TRBV5-1 to TRBJ2-5; D is undetermined. CDR3 length equals 16 residues. V lost 5 bases and J lost 2, with 19 bases in between. The germline gives CDR1 SGHRS, CDR2 YFSETQ. This CDR3 reads CASRVAMFDRQETQYF. DNA of the CDR3: TGCGCCAGCAGGGTGGCCATGTTCGACCGTCAAGAGACCCAGTACTTC.

V gene TRBV2 combines with J gene TRBJ2-1; D uncertain. V was trimmed by 8 bases and J by 4 bases, leaving 6 bases between them. This CDR3 is 11 amino acids long. The germline CDR1 and CDR2 sequences are SNHLY and FYNNEI. The CDR3 DNA reads as TGTGCCAGCGGATGGTACAATGAGCAGTTCTTC. As protein: CASGWYNEQFF.

The chain couples TRBV11-2 to TRBJ1-6; perhaps TRBD1 as D (5 bases). The length of the CDR3 is 19 residues. Germline CDR1 is SGHAT and CDR2 is FQNNGV. With 2 bases removed from V and 0 bases from J, the gap between germline ends came to 17 bases. The CDR3 DNA reads TGTGCCAGCAGCTTAAATCAGAGGGGTTTGAGCTCCTATAATTCACCCCTCCACTTT. Its translation is CASSLNQRGLSSYNSPLHF.

The chain links TRBV7-9 to TRBJ2-7; D call uncertain. In germline, CDR1 is SEHNR, CDR2 FQNEAQ (reference sequence). The CDR3 is 15 amino acids. Trimming removed 4 bases from V and 0 bases from J, with 13 bases in between. In DNA form, the CDR3 reads TGTGCCAGCAGCTCCTCCGGGCGATACTCCTACGAGCAGTACTTC. Translated, it gives CASSSSGRYSYEQYF.

The chain employs TRBV6-2 or TRBV6-3 and TRBJ2-1; 10 bases line up with TRBD2. The trim removed 6 bases at V and 9 bases at J, leaving 11 bases unmatched. Germline V gives CDR1 MNHEY, CDR2 SVGEGT. The CDR3 sequence is 15 residues long. CDR3 DNA sequence: TGTGCCAGCAGCGATCCCGGGACTAGCGTATCTGAGCAGTTCTTC. It codes for CASSDPGTSVSEQFF.

The chain employs TRBV7-2 and TRBJ2-5; weak D call: TRBD2 (6 bases). Germline CDR1 reads SGHTA; CDR2 reads FQGNSA. The CDR3 runs to 16 residues. V shed 5 bases and J shed 5 bases, with 21 bases lying between them. Written as DNA, the CDR3 is TGTGCCAGCAGCCGCAGAGGGACTTCTGACCTGGAGACCCAGTACTTC. Encoded protein: CASSRRGTSDLETQYF. The full variable domain, completed using reference TRBV7-2 and TRBJ2-5, is GAGVSQSPSNKVTEKGKDVELRCDPISGHTALYWYRQSLGQGLEFLIYFQGNSAPDKSGLPSDRFSAERTGGSVSTLTIQRTQQEDSAVYLCASSRRGTSDLETQYFGPGTRLLVL.

This sequence joins TRBV11-3 and TRBJ2-2, with 10 bases fitting TRBD2. The CDR3 has 17 amino acids. With V trimmed by 5 bases and J by 3 bases, 9 bases remained unmatched. Germline loops: CDR1 SGHNT, CDR2 YENEEA. The CDR3 protein is CASSKGASGSHTGELFF. CDR3 DNA sequence: TGTGCCAGCAGCAAAGGGGCTAGCGGGAGCCACACCGGGGAGCTGTTTTTT.

Here the CDR3 DNA reads TGTGCCATCAAGGAGGGTAGAGAGACCCAGTACTTC. Translation gives CAIKEGRETQYF. The rearrangement links TRBV10-3 to TRBJ2-5; tentative D call: TRBD2 (6 bases). CDR3 size: 12 residues. V was clipped by 7 bases and J by 4 bases, with 10 bases between them. Germline loops: CDR1 ENHRY, CDR2 SYGVKD.

This rearrangement joins TRBV5-1 to TRBJ2-7; D perhaps matches TRBD2 (5 bases). From germline, CDR1 is SGHRS and CDR2 YFSETQ. The CDR3 spans 14 residues. V was clipped by 1 base and J by 2 bases, with 10 bases between them. The CDR3 spells CASSLLAPPYEQYF. CDR3 sequence (DNA): TGCGCCAGCAGCTTGCTAGCTCCCCCCTACGAGCAGTACTTC.

CDR3 nucleotides: TGTGCCAGCAGTCGCCGGGCAGGGATATTGACTAACTATGGCTACACCTTC. It yields the protein CASSRRAGILTNYGYTF. The genes are TRBV6-1 and TRBJ1-2; a weak D match, TRBD1 (5 bases). The CDR3 loop spans 17 amino acids. Germline loops: CDR1 MNHNS, CDR2 SASEGT. V lost 5 bases and J lost 0, with 19 bases in between.

This chain connects TRBV5-6 to TRBJ2-7, with D tentatively TRBD1 (7 bases). The CDR3 length is 13 residues. Germline-derived CDR1 and CDR2 are SGHDT and YYEEEE. The V and J ends lost 7 bases and 3 bases respectively, with 14 bases between them. The CDR3 region is CASGGTVLYEQYF. The CDR3 nucleotides are TGTGCCAGCGGAGGGACAGTTCTCTACGAGCAGTACTTC.

This clonotype appeared many times. The CDR3 loop reads CASSLIGEQYF. The CDR3 DNA reads as TGCGCCAGCAGCTTGATCGGTGAACAGTACTTC. The chain combines TRBV5-1 with TRBJ2-7; no clear D. CDR1 and CDR2 from the germline V gene are SGHRS and YFSETQ. V lost 1 base, J lost 10 bases, and 9 bases lay in between. The CDR3 consists of 11 residues.

V and J are TRBV10-3 and TRBJ1-6, with 8 nucleotides matching TRBD1. From germline, CDR1 is ENHRY and CDR2 SYGVKD. Germline trimming cut 2 bases from V and 6 bases from J; bases unmatched to any gene: 9. The CDR3 spans 17 residues. The CDR3 region has the DNA TGTGCCATCAGTGAGAATATCGGACAGGGCCGTAATTCACCCCTCCACTTT. It specifies CAISENIGQGRNSPLHF.

This clonotype was counted a few times. The chain uses TRBV25-1 and TRBJ2-7; D ambiguous. Germline V gives CDR1 MGHDK, CDR2 SYGVNS. CDR3 length equals 14 residues. With 2 bases removed from V and 1 base from J, the gap between germline ends came to 9 bases. CDR3 bases: TGTGCCAGCAGTGAACTTCGTAGGTCCTACGAGCAGTACTTC. It is translated as CASSELRRSYEQYF.

The chain joins TRBV28 to TRBJ2-1; unclear D gene. Deletions cut 3 bases from V and 8 bases from J, with 11 bases between. The CDR3 is 13 residues long. CDR1 is MDHEN, CDR2 SYDVKM, per germline. CDR3 protein: CASSFMGWDEQFF. The DNA for the CDR3 is TGTGCCAGCAGTTTTATGGGGTGGGATGAGCAGTTCTTC.

The chain uses TRBV27 and TRBJ1-2; D might be TRBD1 (5 bases). Germline CDR1 and CDR2: MNHEY and SMNVEV (reference sequence). V gave up 4 bases and J gave up 4 bases, with 16 bases separating them. The CDR3 has 15 amino acids. The CDR3 loop reads CASSSYRTEPYGYTF. For the CDR3, the DNA is TGTGCCAGCAGTTCTTACAGGACGGAACCCTATGGCTACACCTTC.

This clonotype was seen only a few times. The gene calls are TRBV7-6 and TRBJ1-3, with TRBD1 matching over 7 bases. Per germline, CDR1 SGHVS and CDR2 FNYEAQ. The trim removed 0 bases at V and 8 bases at J, leaving 13 bases unmatched. The CDR3 has 17 amino acids. CDR3: CASSLALLVDRADTIYF. The CDR3 nucleotides are TGTGCCAGCAGCTTAGCGCTCCTGGTTGACAGGGCGGACACCATATATTTT.